This T cell receptor (beta chain) was sequenced during a study of cytomegalovirus exposure and HLA in healthy donors. This clone was detected only once. Its antigen is not known. At one boundary the junction diverges from the germline segment, which might be a read error. A multiplex PCR was run with 60 Vbeta primers and 13 Jbeta primers. Produced via immunoSEQ multiplex PCR; TCRdb's table is partial and in-frame only. Of over 110,000 clones detected, around 78% appear once; the ten largest clones hold 5.5% to 7%. Study findings and constraints: For most subjects, TCR beta sequences were reported to predict HLA-A and HLA-B alleles with accuracy. Sequencing likely generated an artifact that appeared as a cluster of highly shared sequence variants. Altogether, around 160 TCR beta chains were recorded as cytomegalovirus-associated. In an earlier analysis, in several hundred donors, most V segments appeared productive either ~87% or ~30% of the time.

The receptor's source is a middle-aged woman in good health and CMV-seropositive. The specimen was PBMCs.

The chain's CDR3 is CSSSLRRANEQYF. In nucleotides, the CDR3 is TGTTCCAGCAGCTTGCGGAGGGCGAACGAGCAGTACTTC. The gene calls are TRBV7-9 and TRBJ2-7; D may be TRBD2 (6 bases). The CDR3 runs to 13 residues. Germline lookup yields CDR1 SEHNR and CDR2 FQNEAQ (reference sequence). Looking up the rest from reference TRBV7-9 and TRBJ2-7 gives the full variable domain: DTGVSQNPRHKITKRGQNVTFRCDPISEHNRLYWYRQTLGQGPEFLTYFQNEAQLEKSRLLSDRFSAERPKGSFSTLEIQRTEQGDSAMYLCSSSLRRANEQYFGPGTRLTVT.